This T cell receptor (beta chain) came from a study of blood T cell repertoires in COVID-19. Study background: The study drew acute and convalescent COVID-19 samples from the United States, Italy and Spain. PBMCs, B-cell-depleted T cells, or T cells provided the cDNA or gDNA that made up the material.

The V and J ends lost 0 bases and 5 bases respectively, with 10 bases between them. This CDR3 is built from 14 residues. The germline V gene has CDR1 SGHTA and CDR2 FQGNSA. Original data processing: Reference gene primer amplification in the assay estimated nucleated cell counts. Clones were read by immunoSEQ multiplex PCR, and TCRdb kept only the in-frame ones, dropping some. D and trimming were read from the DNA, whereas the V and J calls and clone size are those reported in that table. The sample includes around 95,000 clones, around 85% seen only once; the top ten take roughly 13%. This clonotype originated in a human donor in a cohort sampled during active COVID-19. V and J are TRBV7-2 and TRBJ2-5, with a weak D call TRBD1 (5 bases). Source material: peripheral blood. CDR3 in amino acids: CASSLAGQRETQYF. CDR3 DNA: TGTGCCAGCAGCTTAGCGGGGCAGCGCGAGACCCAGTACTTC.